Listed here are 25 T cell receptor beta chains from one sample, sequenced in a study of PD-L1 blockade in urothelial cancer. Using immunoSEQ multiplex PCR, the repertoire was profiled, and TCRdb retains in-frame clones only, with some absent. The sample lists some 45,000 clones, about 91% seen once, with around 3.9% in the top ten. Sequencing was performed on PBMCs, taken around atezolizumab (anti-PD-L1) treatment. The receptors shown here come from a man older than 75 with urothelial cancer.

The CDR3 sequence: CASTQGGWTEAFF. CDR3 coding DNA: TGTGCCAGCACCCAAGGGGGTTGGACTGAAGCTTTCTTT. The J gene is TRBJ1-1, the V gene TRBV6-5; maybe TRBD1 (6 bases). CDR3 length: 13 residues. Germline loops: CDR1 MNHEY, CDR2 SVGAGI. Between the trimmed V and J ends, which lost 7 bases and 5 bases, there was a span of 14 bases.

This chain joins TRBV4-2 and TRBJ2-1, with 8 bases lining up with TRBD1. V lost 1 base to trimming and J lost 5 bases; unmatched junction nucleotides: 7. Germline CDR1 LGHNA, CDR2 YNFKEQ. This CDR3 contains 16 residues. This CDR3 is CASSQVPGQGNNEQFF. DNA of the CDR3: TGTGCCAGCAGCCAAGTCCCAGGACAGGGAAACAATGAGCAGTTCTTC.

The genes are TRBV5-1 and TRBJ2-1; D is ambiguous. The germline CDR1 and CDR2 sequences are SGHRS and YFSETQ. V was clipped by 0 bases and J by 8 bases, with 12 bases between them. This CDR3 has 14 amino acids. The CDR3 protein is CASSLAPSGDEQFF. The CDR3 nucleotides are TGCGCCAGCAGCTTGGCTCCTAGTGGCGATGAGCAGTTCTTC.

The chain carries TRBV5-1 and TRBJ2-7; 10 positions agree with TRBD2. The V gene's germline CDR1 is SGHRS and CDR2 YFSETQ. This CDR3 has 16 residues. J was trimmed by 1 base and V by 3 bases; bases with no gene match: 7. The CDR3 region is CASSSTVTSGSYEQYF. In DNA form, the CDR3 reads TGCGCCAGCAGCTCTACTGTGACTAGCGGGTCCTACGAGCAGTACTTC.

J is TRBJ2-1 and V is TRBV19; 7 bases are shared with TRBD1. This CDR3 has 16 amino acids. Germline lookup yields CDR1 LNHDA and CDR2 SQIVND (reference sequence). Trimming removed 7 bases from V and 0 bases from J; junction bases left unmatched: 9. CDR3 DNA: TGTGCCAGTAAAGGGGCGACAGGGATCTCCTACAATGAGCAGTTCTTC. Amino acids: CASKGATGISYNEQFF.

The V gene is TRBV6-1, the J gene TRBJ2-7; TRBD1 matches at 11 bases. Germline V gives CDR1 MNHNS, CDR2 SASEGT. CDR3 length: 13 amino acids. V was clipped by 8 bases and J by 2 bases; unmatched bases: 2. CDR3 sequence reads: CASGGQGAYEQYF. The CDR3 DNA reads as TGTGCCAGCGGGGGACAGGGGGCCTACGAGCAGTACTTC.

The rearrangement links TRBV7-6 to TRBJ2-7, with 10 bases matching TRBD2. Per germline, CDR1 SGHVS and CDR2 FNYEAQ. The CDR3 sequence is 15 residues long. V was clipped by 3 bases and J by 7 bases; unmatched bases: 9. The DNA of the CDR3 is TGTGCCAGCAGCTTGTTAGCGGGAGGTCGGGAAGAGCAGTACTTC. Its translation: CASSLLAGGREEQYF.

This sequence joins TRBV29-1 and TRBJ2-1, with 11 bases that match TRBD2. V lost 5 bases and J lost 4; bases outside the gene matches: 4. CDR1 is SQVTM, CDR2 ANQGSEA, per germline. This CDR3 region has 14 residues. The CDR3 nucleotides are TGCAGCGTTCAGACTAGCGGGACTTACAATGAGCAGTTCTTC. Translated, it gives CSVQTSGTYNEQFF.

This clone has only one observation. This chain joins TRBV30 and TRBJ1-4, with 8 bases matching TRBD1. The trim removed 1 base at V and 6 bases at J, leaving 4 bases unmatched. The CDR3 contains 14 residues. Germline V lookup: CDR1 GTSNPN, CDR2 SVGIG (reference sequence). DNA of the CDR3: TGTGCCTGGAGTGCGGGACAGGCTTATGAAAAACTGTTTTTT. It codes for CAWSAGQAYEKLFF.

This rearrangement joins TRBV28 to TRBJ1-1, with 8 nucleotides matching TRBD1. Germline-derived CDR1 and CDR2 are MDHEN and SYDVKM. The CDR3 is 18 residues long. V shed 3 bases and J 5 bases; nucleotides not matched to a gene: 17. CDR3 sequence: CASSLMGEAGGGGTEAFF. The CDR3 DNA sequence: TGTGCCAGCAGTTTGATGGGGGAGGCAGGGGGCGGGGGAACTGAAGCTTTCTTT. Using reference TRBV28 and TRBJ1-1 for the parts outside the CDR3, the full variable domain is DVKVTQSSRYLVKRTGEKVFLECVQDMDHENMFWYRQDPGLGLRLIYFSYDVKMKEKGDIPEGYSVSREKKERFSLILESASTNQTSMYLCASSLMGEAGGGGTEAFFGQGTRLTVV.

Only one count was recorded for this clone. The genes are TRBV15 and TRBJ2-7, with 8 nucleotides matching TRBD1. CDR3 length: 15 residues. Germline V lookup: CDR1 LNHNV, CDR2 YYDKDF (reference sequence). With V trimmed by 1 base and J by 3 bases, 5 bases remained unmatched. CDR3 nucleotide sequence: TGTGCCACCAGCAGAGGCCAGGGGGCTTACTACGAGCAGTACTTC. Translating it yields CATSRGQGAYYEQYF.

V usage is TRBV7-9 and J usage is TRBJ1-2; possible D gene TRBD1, 6 bases. Germline CDR1 SEHNR, CDR2 FQNEAQ (reference sequence). This CDR3 comprises 14 residues. Trimming pared 1 base from V and 6 bases from J, leaving 12 bases between. The CDR3 sequence: CASSLGGQGHGYTF. As DNA, the CDR3 is TGTGCCAGCAGCTTAGGTGGGCAGGGGCATGGCTACACCTTC.

This rearrangement joins TRBV10-3 to TRBJ2-2; TRBD1 matches at 8 bases. The CDR3 has 13 amino acids. Germline assignment: CDR1 ENHRY and CDR2 SYGVKD. Germline trimming cut 6 bases from V and 7 bases from J; bases unmatched to any gene: 4. CDR3 coding DNA: TGTGCCATCAGCGCAGGGGGCAGCGGGGAGCTGTTTTTT. Its translation: CAISAGGSGELFF.

The rearrangement joins TRBV5-6 to TRBJ2-7; D gene uncertain. Trimming stripped 1 base from V and 3 bases from J, with 5 bases between. CDR3 size: 12 residues. Germline lookup yields CDR1 SGHDT and CDR2 YYEEEE. The CDR3 sequence is CASSLNIYEQYF. CDR3 coding DNA: TGTGCCAGCAGCTTGAACATCTACGAGCAGTACTTC. The full variable domain, rest sourced from reference TRBV5-6 and TRBJ2-7, is DAGVTQSPTHLIKTRGQQVTLRCSPKSGHDTVSWYQQALGQGPQFIFQYYEEEERQRGNFPDRFSGHQFPNYSSELNVNALLLGDSALYLCASSLNIYEQYFGPGTRLTVT.

The genes are TRBV7-8 and TRBJ2-2; D is possibly TRBD2 (7 bases). This CDR3 contains 19 residues. V lost 1 base, J lost 0 bases, and 18 bases lay in between. The germline V gene encodes CDR1 SGHVS and CDR2 FQNEAQ. The CDR3 coding sequence is TGTGCCAGCAGCTTAGGAGAGGGGGGTCTAGCGGCGAACACCGGGGAGCTGTTTTTT. Its translation is CASSLGEGGLAANTGELFF. The full variable domain, with the rest looked up from reference TRBV7-8 and TRBJ2-2, is GAGVSQSPRYKVAKRGQDVALRCDPISGHVSLFWYQQALGQGPEFLTYFQNEAQLDKSGLPSDRFFAERPEGSVSTLKIQRTQQEDSAVYLCASSLGEGGLAANTGELFFGEGSRLTVL.

The chain carries TRBV6-5 and TRBJ2-7; possibly TRBD2 for D (6 bases). Germline CDR1 reads MNHEY; CDR2 reads SVGAGI. This CDR3 comprises 13 residues. The V and J ends lost 4 bases and 6 bases respectively, with 13 bases between them. The CDR3 region is CASSSLGGREQYF. The CDR3 nucleotides read TGTGCCAGCAGTTCCCTTGGAGGGCGCGAGCAGTACTTC.

J is TRBJ1-2 and V is TRBV5-1; D remains ambiguous. The CDR3 is 14 amino acids. Germline V gene sequence: CDR1 SGHRS, CDR2 YFSETQ. Trimming removed 4 bases at V and 0 bases at J, with 10 bases between. CDR3 sequence: CASSHPRTNYGYTF. In DNA form, the CDR3 reads TGCGCCAGCAGCCATCCCAGGACTAACTATGGCTACACCTTC. Full variable domain (missing parts from reference TRBV5-1 and TRBJ1-2): KAGVTQTPRYLIKTRGQQVTLSCSPISGHRSVSWYQQTPGQGLQFLFEYFSETQRNKGNFPGRFSGRQFSNSRSEMNVSTLELGDSALYLCASSHPRTNYGYTFGSGTRLTVV.

The chain joins TRBV5-1 to TRBJ2-5; 10 bases are shared with TRBD1. This CDR3 has 16 residues. V dropped 3 bases and J dropped 4; count of bases not matched to a gene: 9. Germline V gene sequence: CDR1 SGHRS, CDR2 YFSETQ. CDR3 in amino acids: CASSSSGQGSGETQYF. The CDR3 bases are TGCGCCAGCAGCTCTTCGGGACAGGGGTCAGGAGAGACCCAGTACTTC. Using reference TRBV5-1 and TRBJ2-5 for the parts outside the CDR3, the full variable domain is KAGVTQTPRYLIKTRGQQVTLSCSPISGHRSVSWYQQTPGQGLQFLFEYFSETQRNKGNFPGRFSGRQFSNSRSEMNVSTLELGDSALYLCASSSSGQGSGETQYFGPGTRLLVL.

The rearrangement joins TRBV6-1 to TRBJ1-1, with 8 bases matching TRBD1. The V segment lost 7 bases and the J segment 11 bases; nucleotides outside the gene matches: 18. Germline V gene sequence: CDR1 MNHNS, CDR2 SASEGT. The CDR3 is 15 amino acids. The CDR3 region is CASTSTGQGRAGAFF. The CDR3 nucleotides read TGTGCCAGCACCTCTACCGGACAGGGTAGGGCTGGGGCTTTCTTT.

In its sample, this clone was seen once. The J gene is TRBJ2-1, the V gene TRBV30; perhaps TRBD1 as D (6 bases). The ends were cut back, 5 bases at V and 4 bases at J, with 12 bases in the middle. In germline, CDR1 is GTSNPN, CDR2 SVGIG (reference sequence). The CDR3 extends over 13 amino acids. The CDR3 DNA reads TGTGCCTGGGACAGGAGCCCATACAATGAGCAGTTCTTC. Translated: CAWDRSPYNEQFF. Full variable domain (outside the CDR3, taken from reference TRBV30 and TRBJ2-1): SQTIHQWPATLVQPVGSPLSLECTVEGTSNPNLYWYRQAAGRGLQLLFYSVGIGQISSEVPQNLSASRPQDRQFILSSKKLLLSDSGFYLCAWDRSPYNEQFFGPGTRLTVL.

The rearrangement links TRBV21-1 to TRBJ2-4; the table's D call, TRBD2, was not checked against the DNA. TRBV21-1 is an annotated pseudogene. The CDR3 length is 16 residues. The CDR3 is CASSIHSGEAKNIQYF. The CDR3 DNA reads as TGTGCCAGCAGCATACATTCTGGAGAAGCCAAAAACATTCAGTACTTC.

The chain has TRBV5-1 and TRBJ2-7, with 7 positions matching TRBD2. The CDR3 covers 14 residues. The germline CDR1 and CDR2 sequences are SGHRS and YFSETQ. Trimming at V came to 0 bases and at J to 3 bases, leaving 3 bases not matched to a gene. The DNA for the CDR3 is TGCGCCAGCAGCTTGGGTCGGGAGGTCTACGAGCAGTACTTC. Protein: CASSLGREVYEQYF.

The chain carries TRBV19 and TRBJ1-1; D may be TRBD1 (5 bases). CDR3 length equals 14 residues. Germline values: CDR1 LNHDA, CDR2 SQIVND (reference sequence). Trimming stripped 5 bases from V and 7 bases from J, with 17 bases between. The CDR3 DNA reads as TGTGCCAGTAGTGCGGGACGGAGAATAGTTGAAGCTTTCTTT. This codes for CASSAGRRIVEAFF. Combining the CDR3 with reference TRBV19 and TRBJ1-1 gives the whole variable domain DGGITQSPKYLFRKEGQNVTLSCEQNLNHDAMYWYRQDPGQGLRLIYYSQIVNDFQKGDIAEGYSVSREKKESFPLTVTSAQKNPTAFYLCASSAGRRIVEAFFGQGTRLTVV.

The chain is built from TRBV19 and TRBJ1-6; D is unresolved. From germline, CDR1 is LNHDA and CDR2 SQIVND (reference sequence). There are 14 residues in the CDR3. Trimming cost V 6 bases and J 9 bases, with 15 bases left between them. CDR3 loop: CASSPKWERSPLHF. The CDR3 DNA reads TGTGCCAGTAGCCCCAAATGGGAGCGTTCACCCCTCCACTTT.

The gene calls are TRBV6-6 and TRBJ2-7; 7 bases are a match to TRBD2. From germline, CDR1 is MNHNY and CDR2 SVGAGI (reference sequence). J was trimmed by 0 bases and V by 2 bases; bases with no gene match: 1. The CDR3 is made up of 14 amino acids. The CDR3 reads CASSYPGGSYEQYF. CDR3 nucleotide sequence: TGTGCCAGCAGTTACCCGGGGGGCTCCTACGAGCAGTACTTC.